The present entry profiles one T cell receptor beta chain with its context. Its specific antigen is unknown. Per-nucleotide qualities are absent, and no much larger clonotype sits a single base away. The CDR3, from cysteine to phenylalanine, totals 13 residues. The read is trimmed to its CDR3 DNA, 39 bases read in frame from base 1. Per the germline V gene, ENHRY is the CDR1 and SYGVKD is the CDR2. The V end loses 7 bases and the J end loses 2 bases, and a stretch of 12 bases separates them. The data originate from a study of beta chain features in type 1 diabetes (dated by TCRdb to the late 2010s). Study-level background: Patients and healthy donors did not differ in mean age, gender distribution, total cell number or subset yield. A total of roughly 110 million sorted cells were examined across all samples, and the number of cells per subset was strongly correlated with RNA yield. Regulatory and stem cell-like memory subsets were isolated from only 8 patients and roughly eight healthy donors, whereas naive and central memory subsets came from all 30 or so donors. In the study, TCRB repertoires of sorted circulating CD4+ T cell subsets from recently diagnosed type 1 diabetes patients were compared with those of matched healthy donors. What the authors observed across the whole study: Because cDNA was sequenced instead of genomic DNA, activated cells with high expression could be over-represented, although the groups did not differ in activation or CD3 levels. PCR may preferentially amplify shorter templates, but because patient and control samples were amplified and corrected together, any resulting skew would affect both groups equally. Naive, central memory and regulatory TCRB repertoires appeared to be more similar among patients than among healthy donors. Because small numbers of individuals were included in the HLA sub-analyses, any influence of HLA type on TCRB rearrangement was left unresolved. Type 1 diabetes patients showed a moderate but significant shortening of TCRB CDR3 length in all four CD4+ subsets. Patients with type 1 diabetes made fewer insertions and deleted more nucleotides at VDJ recombination sites, implying thymic rearrangement abnormalities.

The entire isolated RNA was reverse transcribed using the High Capacity cDNA Reverse Transcription Kit, and thus expressed TCRB transcripts were sequenced. Deep immunoSEQ sequencing was performed on naive, central memory and regulatory T cell samples, with an average of roughly 4 million total reads per sample. Sorted cells were lysed in RLT buffer, and RNA was extracted using DNase-treated RNeasy Micro or Mini kits according to cell number. To prevent cross-contamination, every cell subset was processed on its own, while patient and healthy donor samples were processed together. The immunoSEQ multiplex PCR was used to amplify TCRB sequences from cDNA, yielding 87-bp fragments that span the CDR3 region. Sequencing of the amplicons was performed on the Illumina HiSeq platform. Concerning the study's data processing: Synthetic template baselines were used to correct PCR bias computationally, reads within Hamming distance 2 were collapsed together, and singletons that could not be merged were discarded. Reads were aligned against IMGT to assign V, D and J genes, CDR3 length and insertions or deletions at six rearrangement sites. Within each subset, clonotype counts were normalized to sorted cell number, and only after that were true diversity and Gini coefficients computed with the tcR R package. Repertoire sharing was quantified using the overlap coefficient calculated on TCRB nucleotide sequences. Out-of-frame TCRB sequences from naive cells were analyzed as a proxy for the pre-selection repertoire. TCRdb took over this immuneACCESS table, retaining in-frame rearrangements with V and J assigned. Such tables are incomplete; in checked studies, under half of the missing clones stem from an unresolved V gene, and the remainder is unexplained. Clone size and the V and J calls come from that table; the DNA yielded D and trimming. Counted in this sample were hundreds of thousands of clones; around 28% of them appeared once. More than 0.055% of the sample belongs to the ten largest clones.

Each donor gave one peripheral blood draw, averaging approximately 110 mL, which was collected into heparinised tubes. Using a panel that included CD45RO, CCR7, CD25, CD127, CD95 and CD27, naive, central memory, regulatory and stem cell-like memory CD4+ T cells were sorted on a BD FACSAria II. Every sorted population had a purity above 98%. PBMCs were isolated right away by Lymphoprep density gradient centrifugation and were stained directly, without culture. So that batch effects would be minimized, each experiment stained and sorted samples in pairs, pairing one healthy donor with one patient. The TCR was taken from a man between 18 and 29 years old in good health. Sequencing was performed on naive CD4+ T cells from blood. In the paper's terms, the cell subset or site label means: true naive CD4+ T cells. The chain uses TRBV10-3 and TRBJ2-7; TRBD2 is a weak D gene call, 5 bases matching. The CDR3 is CAINGGAAYEQYF. The sequence in DNA is TGTGCCATCAACGGAGGAGCAGCCTACGAGCAGTACTTC.